The 20 T cell receptor beta chains in this list originate from one sample, sequenced in a study of blood T cell repertoires in COVID-19. Clones were read by immunoSEQ multiplex PCR, and TCRdb kept only the in-frame ones, dropping some. The repertoire holds about 380,000 clones, with more than 75% as singletons. Specimen: PBMCs or T cells enriched from blood (not recorded which). These receptors all stem from a woman between 18 and 30 years old who had recovered from COVID-19.

This clone occurred a few times. The rearrangement uses TRBV5-1 and TRBJ1-2; TRBD1 might be the D (6 bases). V lost 5 bases, J lost 4 bases, and 12 bases lay in between. Germline assignment: CDR1 SGHRS and CDR2 YFSETQ. This CDR3 has 13 amino acids. The CDR3 loop reads CASRPQGSYGYTF. The CDR3 nucleotides read TGCGCCAGCAGGCCCCAGGGGAGCTATGGCTACACCTTC.

This chain uses TRBV6-5 with TRBJ2-4; TRBD2 is a possible D gene (5 bases). Germline CDR1 MNHEY, CDR2 SVGAGI. The CDR3 extends over 15 amino acids. Trimming pared 3 bases from V and 3 bases from J, leaving 12 bases between. The CDR3 loop reads CASSYVREGKNIQYF. Written as DNA, the CDR3 is TGTGCCAGCAGTTATGTCCGGGAAGGCAAAAACATTCAGTACTTC.

The chain employs TRBV7-9 and TRBJ2-1; 8 bases map to TRBD2. The J segment lost 1 base and the V segment lost 3 bases, leaving 8 bases of the junction unmatched. The CDR3 runs 17 residues. Germline V gene data show CDR1 as SEHNR and CDR2 as FQNEAQ (reference sequence). In DNA form, the CDR3 reads TGTGCCAGCAGCTTTCCTTCGAGCGGGGGATCCTACAATGAGCAGTTCTTC. Its protein is CASSFPSSGGSYNEQFF.

The chain uses TRBV7-9 and TRBJ1-2; D is unclear. V shed 5 bases and J shed 6 bases, with 16 bases lying between them. Germline assignment: CDR1 SEHNR and CDR2 FQNEAQ (reference sequence). The CDR3 length is 14 residues. The CDR3 reads CASSPTRGTDGYTF. CDR3 nucleotides: TGTGCCAGCAGCCCTACCCGGGGTACTGATGGCTACACCTTC.

The CDR3 protein is CASSQGAREKLFF. The CDR3 DNA follows: TGTGCCAGCAGCCAGGGGGCGCGGGAAAAACTGTTTTTT. The V call is TRBV14, the J call TRBJ1-4; TRBD1 is a possible D gene (6 bases). The V end lost 3 bases, the J end lost 8 bases, and 10 bases lay between the germline ends. This CDR3 contains 13 residues. CDR1 and CDR2 (germline): SGHDN, FVKESK.

The V and J genes are TRBV27 and TRBJ2-5; D uncertain. Germline CDR1 is MNHEY and CDR2 is SMNVEV (reference sequence). Trimming cost V 6 bases and J 4 bases, with 18 bases left between them. The CDR3 extends over 15 amino acids. The CDR3 DNA follows: TGTGCCAGCAGAAACTTGCAGACGGGTGTAGAGACCCAGTACTTC. Protein sequence: CASRNLQTGVETQYF.

The chain is built from TRBV10-2 and TRBJ1-2; perhaps TRBD1 as D (6 bases). The germline V gene encodes CDR1 WSHSY and CDR2 SAAADI. The CDR3 covers 13 residues. Trimming left V 8 bases short and J 2 bases short, with 12 bases between. CDR3 in DNA: TGCGCCAGCGGGCCCACAGGGAACTATGGCTACACCTTC. The encoded protein is CASGPTGNYGYTF.

This rearrangement joins TRBV6-5 to TRBJ2-7; a possible D gene is TRBD1 (5 bases). CDR3 length: 13 amino acids. The germline gives CDR1 MNHEY, CDR2 SVGAGI. The germline V and J ends were trimmed by 9 bases and 5 bases, with 17 bases remaining between them. For the CDR3, the DNA is TGTGCCAGTCGAGACTGGGGCGCGGACGAGCAGTACTTC. This translates into CASRDWGADEQYF.

The chain is built from TRBV25-1 and TRBJ2-2; TRBD1 matches 7 bases. J gave up 1 base and V 2 bases, and 4 bases lay outside the gene matches. Germline loops: CDR1 MGHDK, CDR2 SYGVNS. The CDR3 totals 16 residues. CDR3 coding DNA: TGTGCCAGCAGTGAAGAGACAGGGAAGAACACCGGGGAGCTGTTTTTT. Translated: CASSEETGKNTGELFF.

The chain uses TRBV5-1 and TRBJ1-4; TRBD1 might be the D (5 bases). V was cut by 3 bases and J by 0 bases, with 9 bases left in between. Germline V gives CDR1 SGHRS, CDR2 YFSETQ. The CDR3 is 15 amino acids. CDR3 sequence: CASSSGGATNEKLFF. CDR3 nucleotides: TGCGCCAGCAGCTCTGGGGGGGCAACTAATGAAAAACTGTTTTTT.

CDR3 DNA: TGTGCCAGCAGCTATGGCGGAAAAAGCTCCTACGAGCAGTACTTC. It codes for CASSYGGKSSYEQYF. V and J are TRBV5-6 and TRBJ2-7; D gene unclear. The CDR3 extends over 15 amino acids. V lost 3 bases to trimming and J lost 0 bases, with 13 bases between them. Germline CDR1 reads SGHDT; CDR2 reads YYEEEE.

The chain employs TRBV3-1 (or the pseudogene TRBV3-2) and TRBJ2-1; possibly TRBD1 for D (6 bases). CDR1 is LGHDT and CDR2 is YNNKEL in the germline V gene (reference sequence). The CDR3 consists of 12 residues. Trimming left V 10 bases short and J 8 bases short, with 15 bases between. CDR3 region: CATSQGWDEQFF. In DNA, the CDR3 is TGTGCCACCTCCCAGGGGTGGGATGAGCAGTTCTTC.

This rearrangement joins TRBV29-1 to TRBJ1-5; 7 bases match TRBD1. V lost 5 bases and J lost 1; bases outside the gene matches: 5. The CDR3 length is 14 residues. Germline values: CDR1 SQVTM, CDR2 ANQGSEA. The CDR3 reads CSVRTGTSNQPQHF. The CDR3 nucleotides read TGCAGCGTTCGGACAGGAACGAGCAATCAGCCCCAGCATTTT.

CDR3 DNA sequence: TGTGCCAGCAGCACCGGACAGGGTGGCGGGGCCACTGAAGCTTTCTTT. Amino acids: CASSTGQGGGATEAFF. The chain is built from TRBV7-6 and TRBJ1-1; 8 bases agree with TRBD1. The CDR3 is 16 residues long. J was trimmed by 4 bases and V by 5 bases; bases with no gene match: 12. Germline loops: CDR1 SGHVS, CDR2 FNYEAQ.

This sequence joins TRBV25-1 and TRBJ1-2; D unclear. Trimming pared 3 bases from V and 4 bases from J, leaving 12 bases between. Germline assignment: CDR1 MGHDK and CDR2 SYGVNS. The CDR3 contains 14 residues. CDR3 sequence (DNA): TGTGCCAGCAGTGAGGTGACCGGGGTCTATGGCTACACCTTC. Translating it yields CASSEVTGVYGYTF.

This chain links TRBV7-3 with TRBJ1-2; the D is unclear. Germline V gene lookup returns CDR1 SGHTA and CDR2 FQGTGA. V lost 1 base and J lost 0, with 12 bases in between. This CDR3 spans 16 amino acids. The CDR3 coding sequence is TGTGCCAGCAGCTTAAACCCCACATTCCCTAACTATGGCTACACCTTC. The encoded protein is CASSLNPTFPNYGYTF.

V and J are TRBV7-9 and TRBJ2-1; 7 nucleotides align to TRBD1. The CDR3 contains 14 residues. Germline V gene data show CDR1 as SEHNR and CDR2 as FQNEAQ (reference sequence). The junction had 9 bases not matched to a gene; V was cut back by 4 bases and J by 9 bases. This chain's CDR3 is CASSSTGPHGEQFF. CDR3 sequence (DNA): TGTGCCAGCAGCTCGACAGGGCCCCACGGTGAGCAGTTCTTC.

This clone was observed a few times. This chain joins TRBV4-1 and TRBJ2-2, with TRBD2 identical over 9 bases. Germline V gives CDR1 MGHRA, CDR2 YSYEKL. J lost 0 bases, V lost 4 bases, and 15 bases had no gene match. This CDR3 spans 20 amino acids. This chain's CDR3 is CASSPGLRVAGAPNTGELFF. CDR3 coding DNA: TGCGCCAGCAGCCCGGGACTTAGGGTAGCGGGGGCTCCGAACACCGGGGAGCTGTTTTTT.

This chain uses TRBV5-1 with TRBJ1-2, with a weak D call TRBD1 (5 bases). Germline-derived CDR1 and CDR2 are SGHRS and YFSETQ. Trimming took 0 bases from V and 3 from J, leaving 9 bases between them. The CDR3 totals 14 residues. CDR3 amino acids: CASSLADSYYGYTF. The CDR3 DNA reads as TGCGCCAGCAGCTTGGCCGACAGCTACTATGGCTACACCTTC.

This clone was seen only a few times. The rearrangement joins TRBV6-6 to TRBJ2-5, with 14 bases lining up with TRBD2. The V and J ends lost 4 bases and 2 bases, in that order; junction bases with no gene match: 3. The CDR3 covers 16 residues. CDR1 and CDR2 (germline): MNHNY, SVGAGI (reference sequence). CDR3 sequence: CASSSGLAGVQETQYF. The CDR3 region has the DNA TGTGCCAGCAGTTCGGGACTAGCGGGGGTTCAAGAGACCCAGTACTTC.